The 12 T cell receptor beta chains below were found in one sample sequenced in a study of CXCR3-negative and CXCR3-positive naive CD8 T cells. Study outcomes and limitations: When CXCR3-positive naive cells were set against CXCR3-negative naive cells, the former had more hydrophobic TRB CDR3s.

Their cognate antigens are unknown. cDNA libraries for TRB were generated by 5' RACE incorporating UMI labels. TCRdb re-called the 5' RACE reads and gives one entry per CDR3 protein, without DNA. The data show some 150,000 distinct CDR3 sequences, and the top ten clones hold 0.41%. The sequenced sample was naive CXCR3+ CD8+ T cells from blood. Subset in this sample: CD45RO-CCR7+CD27+CD95- naive CD8+ T cells expressing CXCR3 (TNR3+). The receptors come from a human donor in good health. Some clones in this sample may be carry-over from other donors' samples.

The chain carries TRBV5-1 and TRBJ2-1; TCRdb returns TRBD1, unconfirmable since there is no DNA. The CDR3 has 14 residues. Germline CDR1 and CDR2: SGHRS and YFSETQ. CDR3 sequence: CASSELDSHNEQFF.

J is TRBJ2-1 and V is TRBV28; TCRdb proposes TRBD1, but this gene call is untestable without DNA. The CDR3 covers 15 residues. CDR1 is MDHEN, CDR2 SYDVKM, per germline. CDR3: CASRQGGRSYNEQFF.

V is TRBV29-1 and J is TRBJ2-5; TCRdb designates TRBD2, a call that cannot be tested without DNA. This CDR3 region has 13 residues. Germline V CDR1 and CDR2: SQVTM, ANQGSEA. This chain's CDR3 is CSFGRAGTKTQYF.

The gene calls are TRBV7-9 and TRBJ2-5; absent DNA, TCRdb's TRBD1 call cannot be checked. CDR3 size: 13 residues. Per germline, CDR1 SEHNR and CDR2 FQNEAQ (reference sequence). CDR3 residues: CALTDPGEETQYF.

The chain uses TRBV15 and TRBJ1-1; checking the TCRdb D call of TRBD1 is not possible without DNA. The CDR3 is made up of 13 amino acids. Germline-derived CDR1 and CDR2 are LNHNV and YYDKDF (reference sequence). CDR3 sequence reads: CATQWAMNTEAFF.

The V and J genes are TRBV4-2 and TRBJ1-1; no DNA is available, so the TRBD1 call from TCRdb remains unchecked. Germline CDR1 LGHNA, CDR2 YNFKEQ. This CDR3 spans 17 amino acids. The CDR3 protein is CASSQVWAGAMNTEAFF.

The J gene is TRBJ2-5, the V gene TRBV23-1; no DNA is available, so the TRBD1 call from TCRdb remains unchecked. TRBV23-1 qualifies as an ORF whose function is uncertain. This CDR3 comprises 16 residues. CDR3 sequence: CASSQGRRRRGKTQYF.

The genes are TRBV7-2 and TRBJ2-7. Germline V gene data show CDR1 as SGHTA and CDR2 as FQGNSA. CDR3 length equals 14 residues. CDR3 amino acids: CASSQLTWSYEQYF.

The rearrangement links TRBV5-1 to TRBJ1-2; TCRdb picks TRBD1, but there is no DNA to check that call. The CDR3 is 18 residues long. Germline V gene data show CDR1 as SGHRS and CDR2 as YFSETQ. CDR3 in amino acids: CASSLNRMGTGAPYGYTF.

The chain combines TRBV11-3 with TRBJ2-1; the TRBD2 assignment by TCRdb is unverifiable without DNA. The CDR3 totals 14 residues. Germline CDR1 SGHNT, CDR2 YENEEA. The CDR3 is CASSLREAYNEQFF.

The chain links TRBV21-1 to TRBJ1-5; the TCRdb D gene call, TRBD1, has no DNA to confirm it. TRBV21-1 is a listed pseudogene. The CDR3 loop spans 15 amino acids. CDR3 sequence reads: CASSLRGAVNQTQHF.

This chain connects TRBV7-3 to TRBJ2-1; the TCRdb D gene call, TRBD1, has no DNA to confirm it. The CDR3 loop spans 16 amino acids. The germline V gene encodes CDR1 SGHTA and CDR2 FQGTGA. The CDR3 protein is CASSSRGGGWYNEQFF.